This is a list of T cell receptor beta chains from one sample in a study of T-cell memory formation after mild COVID-19. TCRdb ran MiXCR on the 5' RACE reads and lists one entry per CDR3 protein. Here the sample spans about 470,000 distinct CDR3 sequences, about 18% being singletons. The sample consisted of PBMCs or a T cell subset sorted from them (not recorded which). These TCRs come from an adult woman who had mild COVID-19 (a few samples of this study predate the infection). Cell type and time point are not known. Each CDR3 is given with its conserved first and last residue. The D gene is left open where the match is weak. Not all rows give a size; the values are once, few, many and, for expanded clones, a class.

D gene	J gene	clone size	V gene	CDR3 DNA	CDR3 protein
NA	TRBJ2-3	few	TRBV10-3	TGTGCCATCAGACCGGGCCGCTCCACAGATACGCAGTATTTT	CAIRPGRSTDTQYF
NA	TRBJ2-3	NA	TRBV12-5	TGTGCTAGTGGCCCCCGGCGGGCTTACACAGATACGCAGTATTTT	CASGPRRAYTDTQYF
TRBD1	TRBJ1-2	few	TRBV27	TGTGCCTCCCAGGGGGACAGTGACTATGGCTACACCTTC	CASQGDSDYGYTF
TRBD2	TRBJ2-2	once	TRBV7-6	TGTGCCAGCAGCTTAGACGGCGGGAGGGTTAACACCGGGGAGCTGTTTTTT	CASSLDGGRVNTGELFF
TRBD1	TRBJ2-6	few	TRBV6-1	TGTGCCAGCAGTGAGCAGGACAGGGGTTCTTCCGGGGCCAACGTCCTGACTTTC	CASSEQDRGSSGANVLTF
TRBD1	TRBJ1-2	NA	TRBV6-6	TGTGCCAGCAGTTACACAGGGACAGGGGGCCTGTGGGGCTACACCTTC	CASSYTGTGGLWGYTF
NA	TRBJ2-7	few	TRBV5-6	TGTGCCAGCAGCTTGGCAGCTGCCTCCTACGAGCAGTACTTC	CASSLAAASYEQYF
TRBD2	TRBJ2-3	few	TRBV5-1	TGCGCCAGCAGCTTGACTAGCGGGGATTCAGATACGCAGTATTTT	CASSLTSGDSDTQYF
TRBD2	TRBJ2-1	few	TRBV6-5	TGTGCCAGCACCAATATGGGGGGGACTTCCTACAATGAGCAGTTCTTC	CASTNMGGTSYNEQFF
NA	TRBJ2-1	few	TRBV7-6	TGTGCCAGCAGCCCCCGTGTTGGCGGTTCCTACAATGAGCAGTTCTTC	CASSPRVGGSYNEQFF
NA	TRBJ2-7	NA	TRBV4-1	TGCGCCAGCAGTCGAACAGGCGAGCAGTACTTC	CASSRTGEQYF
NA	TRBJ2-3	NA	TRBV12-3/TRBV12-4	TGTGCCAGCAGTGCGGGACTTCCTGGGGCAGATACGCAGTATTTT	CASSAGLPGADTQYF
TRBD1	TRBJ2-1	NA	TRBV25-1	TGTGCCAGCAGTTGGCAGGGGGCGCTTCGTGAGCAGTTCTTC	CASSWQGALREQFF
TRBD2	TRBJ2-7	many	TRBV5-1	TGCGCCAGCAGCCCCCAGTTGAGCGGGGGAAACTACGAGCAGTACTTC	CASSPQLSGGNYEQYF